This T cell receptor beta chain stems from a study of CD8 T cells in ankylosing spondylitis. Study results and limitations: Ankylosing spondylitis blood appeared to be characterized by a TCR beta motif of eight highly homologous variants.

Notes on this clonotype: Its antigen is currently unknown.

CDR3 size: 15 residues. Germline V lookup: CDR1 SGHRS, CDR2 YFSETQ. Between the trimmed V and J ends, which lost 0 bases and 10 bases, there was a span of 14 bases. Using quantitative 5'-RACE with molecular barcodes, the authors made TCR beta libraries. TCRdb fed the 5' RACE reads into MiXCR, producing one record per CDR3 protein. The sample records fewer than 500,000 distinct CDR3 sequences, around 20% being singletons. The sample was blood, either unsorted or a sorted T cell fraction (not recorded which). This TCR came from a male donor with ankylosing spondylitis. The chain carries TRBV5-1 and TRBJ1-6; D gene uncertain. The CDR3: CASSLEGSTGSPLHF. DNA of the CDR3: TGCGCCAGCAGCTTGGAGGGTAGTACGGGATCACCCCTCCACTTT.